This T cell receptor (beta chain) came from a study of T cells in Graves' hyperthyroidism and ophthalmopathy. With 1 base removed from V and 6 bases from J, the gap between germline ends came to 10 bases. CDR3 length: 12 amino acids. From germline, CDR1 is DFQATT and CDR2 SNEGSKA (reference sequence). Using RNA transcripts as the source, TCR beta CDR3 regions were amplified. First-round RT-PCR of the TCR CDR3 relied on the HTBI primer set. Using its own MiXCR run on the multiplex PCR reads, TCRdb lists one record per CDR3 protein. The sample comprises approximately 320,000 distinct CDR3 sequences, roughly 15% of which are singletons, and approximately 33% rests with the top ten. This clonotype was observed at least ten times.

The rearrangement uses TRBV20-1 and TRBJ2-7, with D possibly being TRBD1 or TRBD2 (5 bases each). The receptor was isolated from a man aged 30-40 years with Graves' hyperthyroidism. The sequenced material came from blood. CDR3 in amino acids: CSARVGAGEQYF. For the CDR3, the DNA is TGCAGTGCTAGAGTTGGGGCGGGCGAGCAGTACTTC.